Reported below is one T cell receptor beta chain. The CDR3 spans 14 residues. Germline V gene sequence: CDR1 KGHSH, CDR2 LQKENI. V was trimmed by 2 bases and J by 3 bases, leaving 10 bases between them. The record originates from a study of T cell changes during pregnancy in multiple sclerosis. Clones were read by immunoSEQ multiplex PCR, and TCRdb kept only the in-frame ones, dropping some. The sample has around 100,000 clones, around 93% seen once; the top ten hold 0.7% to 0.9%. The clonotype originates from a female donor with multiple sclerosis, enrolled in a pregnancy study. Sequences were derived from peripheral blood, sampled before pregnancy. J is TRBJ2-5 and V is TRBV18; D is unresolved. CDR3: CASSPWAPEETQYF. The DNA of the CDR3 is TGTGCCAGCTCACCATGGGCACCGGAAGAGACCCAGTACTTC.